These T cell receptor beta chains were read from a single sample in a study of blood T cell repertoires in COVID-19. Data came from immunoSEQ multiplex PCR; TCRdb stores just in-frame clones and leaves some out. The sample lists under 200,000 clones; approximately 88% were seen once. The sample taken for sequencing was peripheral blood. The receptors originated from a woman over 75 with active or convalescent COVID-19. Both conserved end residues are part of each CDR3. D genes are given only for firm matches. Clone sizes are given selectively: once, few, many, or a class where the clone is expanded.

j_gene,d_gene,v_gene,abundance,CDR3aa,CDR3nt
TRBJ1-1,-,TRBV23-1,-,CARLTGCWNGLNTEAFF,TGCGCCAGGCTTACGGGGTGCTGGAACGGGCTGAACACTGAAGCTTTCTTT
TRBJ1-4,TRBD1,TRBV14,few,CASSRRQDRVEKLFF,TGTGCCAGCAGCCGCCGACAGGACAGGGTTGAAAAACTGTTTTTT
TRBJ1-1,-,TRBV7-2,-,CASSLPERLIYTEAFF,TGTGCCAGCAGCCTACCAGAACGACTGATTTACACTGAAGCTTTCTTT
TRBJ1-2,-,TRBV7-8,-,CASSLGQYYGYTF,TGTGCCAGCAGCTTAGGACAGTACTATGGCTACACCTTC
TRBJ2-1,-,TRBV7-2,-,CASSSGPNNEQFF,TGTGCCAGTAGTAGCGGACCCAACAATGAGCAGTTCTTC
TRBJ1-2,TRBD1,TRBV5-4,-,CASSLDRAYGYTF,TGTGCCAGCAGCCTTGACAGGGCTTATGGCTACACCTTC
TRBJ1-6,TRBD1,TRBV2,-,CASSEDRGRGNSPLHF,TGTGCCAGCAGTGAGGACAGGGGGCGCGGTAATTCACCCCTCCACTTT
TRBJ2-7,-,TRBV3-1/TRBV3-2,few,CASSQDPTGPSYEQYF,TGTGCCAGCAGCCAAGACCCGACAGGTCCCTCCTACGAGCAGTACTTC
TRBJ1-3,-,TRBV9,-,CASSAREDGGSGNTIYF,TGTGCCAGCAGCGCAAGAGAGGACGGAGGCTCTGGAAACACCATATATTTT
TRBJ1-4,TRBD1,TRBV3-1/TRBV3-2,-,CASSASLDRASEKLFF,TGTGCCAGCAGCGCTAGCCTTGACAGGGCTAGTGAAAAACTGTTTTTT
TRBJ2-7,TRBD1,TRBV5-1,-,CASSLNRGEQYF,TGCGCCAGCAGCCTGAACAGGGGCGAGCAGTACTTC
TRBJ1-3,TRBD1,TRBV30,-,CAWISRDSPGNTIYF,TGTGCCTGGATCAGCCGGGACAGCCCTGGAAACACCATATATTTT
TRBJ1-4,TRBD1,TRBV5-1,-,CASSNLGTGLGAGEKLFF,TGCGCCAGCAGCAACCTCGGGACAGGGCTGGGCGCAGGGGAAAAACTGTTTTTT
TRBJ1-4,TRBD1,TRBV2,-,CASSDQGASSEKLFF,TGTGCCAGCAGTGATCAGGGGGCGTCTAGTGAAAAACTGTTTTTT
TRBJ1-1,-,TRBV19,-,CASGGRNTEAFF,TGTGCCAGTGGAGGACGGAACACTGAAGCTTTCTTT
TRBJ2-5,-,TRBV7-9,-,CASSLGTGQETQYF,TGTGCCAGCAGCTTAGGGACTGGACAAGAGACCCAGTACTTC
TRBJ2-2,TRBD1,TRBV5-1,-,CASSRDRGGGELFF,TGCGCCAGCAGCCGGGACAGGGGTGGCGGGGAGCTGTTTTTT
TRBJ2-7,TRBD2,TRBV5-1,-,CASSPGGLAGRYEQYF,TGCGCCAGCAGCCCTGGCGGCCTAGCGGGTCGTTACGAGCAGTACTTC
TRBJ2-5,TRBD2,TRBV19,-,CASSPTGTSVETQYF,TGTGCCAGTAGTCCGACCGGGACTAGCGTCGAGACCCAGTACTTC
TRBJ2-7,-,TRBV7-8,-,CASSPIWGDTYEQYF,TGTGCCAGCAGCCCTATCTGGGGCGATACCTACGAGCAGTACTTC
TRBJ1-4,-,TRBV18,-,CASSPTPSNEKLFF,TGTGCCAGCTCACCGACACCTTCTAATGAAAAACTGTTTTTT
TRBJ1-1,-,TRBV5-1,-,CASSLASTGYNEAFF,TGCGCCAGCAGCTTGGCCAGTACAGGGTACAATGAAGCTTTCTTT
TRBJ1-5,TRBD1,TRBV2,few,CASMGGQGGNQPQHF,TGTGCCAGCATGGGGGGACAGGGGGGCAATCAGCCCCAGCATTTT
TRBJ2-5,TRBD2,TRBV9,-,CASSDGTSGGTQETQYF,TGTGCCAGCAGCGACGGGACTAGCGGGGGGACGCAAGAGACCCAGTACTTC
TRBJ1-1,-,TRBV6-5,few,CASSPPTVTEAFF,TGTGCCAGCAGTCCCCCCACTGTGACTGAAGCTTTCTTT
TRBJ1-6,TRBD1,TRBV5-6,-,CASSDLTGVYNSPLHF,TGTGCCAGCAGCGACTTGACAGGGGTGTATAATTCACCCCTCCACTTT
TRBJ1-1,-,TRBV12-3/TRBV12-4,-,CASSLVQDTEAFF,TGTGCCAGCAGTTTAGTGCAGGACACTGAAGCTTTCTTT
TRBJ1-1,TRBD1,TRBV28,-,CASKWTGYSTEAFF,TGTGCCAGCAAGTGGACAGGGTACTCCACTGAAGCTTTCTTT
TRBJ1-6,-,TRBV7-6,-,CASSLRGEGDSPLHF,TGTGCCAGCAGCTTACGAGGTGAAGGGGATTCACCCCTCCACTTT
TRBJ2-1,TRBD2,TRBV27,-,CASSLGLAAYNEQFF,TGTGCCAGCAGTTTGGGACTAGCGGCGTACAATGAGCAGTTCTTC
TRBJ2-3,TRBD1,TRBV10-1,-,CASSGWDRGITDTQYF,TGCGCCAGCAGTGGATGGGACAGGGGGATCACAGATACGCAGTATTTT
TRBJ2-1,TRBD2,TRBV7-2,-,CASSSRAVAGGYNEQFF,TGTGCCAGCAGCTCCAGGGCGGTAGCGGGGGGGTACAATGAGCAGTTCTTC
TRBJ2-3,TRBD2,TRBV5-1,-,CASSLSTSGGAADTQYF,TGCGCCAGCAGCTTGAGTACTAGCGGGGGGGCGGCTGATACGCAGTATTTT
TRBJ2-5,TRBD2,TRBV7-2,-,CASSLRNGGGSQETQYF,TGTGCCAGCAGCTTAAGGAATGGCGGGGGGAGCCAAGAGACCCAGTACTTC
TRBJ2-1,TRBD2,TRBV7-6,-,CASLGGARNEQFF,TGTGCCAGCCTCGGGGGGGCCAGGAATGAGCAGTTCTTC
TRBJ1-3,-,TRBV6-5,few,CASRRQESSGNTIYF,TGTGCCAGCAGAAGACAGGAGAGCTCTGGAAACACCATATATTTT
TRBJ1-1,TRBD1,TRBV18,-,CASSPPGQGRPEAFF,TGTGCCAGCTCACCACCGGGACAGGGGCGCCCTGAAGCTTTCTTT
TRBJ1-1,-,TRBV7-8,-,CASSFPGVSVAGAFF,TGTGCCAGCAGTTTCCCAGGGGTTTCCGTGGCTGGAGCTTTCTTT
TRBJ2-7,TRBD1,TRBV2,-,CASSPGQPSSYEQYF,TGTGCCAGCAGCCCGGGACAGCCGAGCTCCTACGAGCAGTACTTC
TRBJ1-6,-,TRBV12-3/TRBV12-4,once,CASTDDRSSPLHF,TGTGCCAGCACCGATGACAGATCCTCACCCCTCCACTTT
TRBJ2-1,-,TRBV5-1,-,CASRAYSSYNEQFF,TGCGCCAGCAGAGCTTATAGCTCCTACAATGAGCAGTTCTTC
TRBJ1-6,-,TRBV19,-,CASSPQGDNSPLHF,TGTGCCAGTAGCCCCCAGGGTGATAATTCACCCCTCCACTTT
TRBJ1-6,-,TRBV11-3,-,CASSSPGAHRSSPLHF,TGTGCCAGCAGCTCCCCTGGGGCACACCGAAGCTCACCCCTCCACTTT
TRBJ2-3,TRBD2,TRBV5-6,-,CASSLGAGGLSDTQYF,TGTGCCAGCAGCTTGGGTGCGGGGGGGCTGTCAGATACGCAGTATTTT
TRBJ2-3,-,TRBV27,-,CASSTRTRLQGTQYF,TGTGCCAGCAGTACGCGGACAAGGCTCCAGGGTACGCAGTATTTT